This TCR beta chain was profiled in a study of CD8 T cells in Susac syndrome. TCR beta sequencing covered blood CD8+ and CD4+ T cells. Definite or probable Susac syndrome was diagnosed using recently defined diagnostic criteria. FACS was used to enrich TEMRA cells, whereas the CD8+ and CD4+ T cells were obtained by negative isolation. Random hexamers served to reverse transcribe about 0.45 to 1 ug RNA. By means of immunoSEQ multiplex PCR, TCR beta CDR3 spanning 54 Vbeta and 13 Jbeta underwent amplification. In TCRdb, the immunoSEQ multiplex PCR reads were re-called with MiXCR into one record per CDR3 protein. This sample has about 130,000 distinct CDR3 sequences, with around 93% found just once. The CDR3 is made up of 16 amino acids. Trimming took 6 bases from V and 2 from J; bases not matched to a gene: 11. The germline V gene encodes CDR1 MGHRA and CDR2 YSYEKL.

Specimen: CD8+ T cells from PBMCs. This sequence joins TRBV4-1 and TRBJ2-7; 9 nucleotides align to TRBD1. This receptor was identified in a human donor with Susac syndrome. The CDR3 DNA is TGCGCCAGCAGGTACCTTACCGGGACAGGGACCTACGAGCAGTACTTC. It codes for CASRYLTGTGTYEQYF.